This T cell receptor beta chain derives from a study of vaccination and CD4 T cells after COVID-19. With respect to this clonotype: As yet, its antigen is unknown.

CD4+ T cells that had been cultured provided DNA sequenced with the Oncomine TCR Beta short-read assay. TCRdb re-called the PCR reads through MiXCR, storing one row per CDR3 protein. The repertoire holds about 13,000 distinct CDR3 sequences, with roughly a third as singletons. Noted treatment: approximately nine-day PBMC culture with coronavirus spike peptide pools or control peptides (ViraFEST assay). Peptide-pool expansion of antigen-specific T cells preceded TCR sequencing in ViraFEST. Culture of 1.5 million to 2 million PBMCs per well took place with about 10 IU/ml IL-2 and 8.5 to 10 ug/ml peptide pools. V was clipped by 0 bases and J by 2 bases; unmatched bases: 8. The CDR3 contains 17 residues. Germline assignment: CDR1 DFQATT and CDR2 SNEGSKA (reference sequence). Broader study findings: Detection of a median roughly 85% of reactive clones in convalescent patients was confined to the period after vaccination.

The receptor comes from a human donor who had recovered from COVID-19. The chain is built from TRBV20-1 and TRBJ1-5; 9 bases fit TRBD1. Sequenced material: CD4+ T cells from blood, cultured in vitro. CDR3 sequence (DNA): TGCAGTGCTAGAGACCCGGGACAGGGTCATCGCAATCAGCCCCAGCATTTT. This codes for CSARDPGQGHRNQPQHF.